The 8 T cell receptor beta chains below were found in one sample sequenced in a study of T cell responses to AZD1222 COVID-19 vaccine. Assay used: immunoSEQ multiplex PCR; TCRdb lists only in-frame clones, some missing. The data hold over 75,000 clones, with around 90% observed a single time. Here the sequenced sample was peripheral blood, taken on day 0 of AZD1222 vaccination. These receptors all come from an adult in good health.

J is TRBJ2-2 and V is TRBV6-2 or TRBV6-3; no clear D. The CDR3 is made up of 12 amino acids. The V end was cut by 2 bases, the J end by 4 bases, with 2 bases between. Germline loops: CDR1 MNHEY, CDR2 SVGEGT. CDR3 bases: TGTGCCAGCAGTTACACCACCGGGGAGCTGTTTTTT. Its protein product is CASSYTTGELFF.

This rearrangement joins TRBV3-1 (or the pseudogene TRBV3-2) to TRBJ1-3; no clear D. Trimming shortened V by 1 base and J by 2 bases, and 3 bases separated the two germline ends. CDR1 and CDR2 from the germline V gene are LGHDT and YNNKEL (reference sequence). The CDR3 is 13 residues long. CDR3 sequence (DNA): TGTGCCAGCAGCCAAGGGGCTGGAAACACCATATATTTT. As protein: CASSQGAGNTIYF.

The chain joins TRBV18 to TRBJ1-5; the D is unclear. The germline CDR1 and CDR2 sequences are KGHSH and LQKENI. The length of the CDR3 is 13 residues. Between the trimmed V and J ends, which lost 2 bases and 6 bases, there was a span of 8 bases. CDR3 loop: CASSPGRGQPQHF. DNA of the CDR3: TGTGCCAGCTCACCAGGCCGGGGTCAGCCCCAGCATTTT.

DNA for the CDR3: TGTGCCAGCAGCCCCGGGGGCGCTAACTATGGCTACACCTTC. As protein: CASSPGGANYGYTF. The rearrangement joins TRBV28 to TRBJ1-2; D possibly corresponds to TRBD1 (6 bases). Trimming removed 6 bases at V and 0 bases at J, with 11 bases between. The CDR3 is made up of 14 amino acids. Germline values: CDR1 MDHEN, CDR2 SYDVKM.

This clone occurred once. In DNA, the CDR3 is TGTGCCAGCAGCTTAGGGCCACAAGAGACCCAGTACTTC. This sequence encodes CASSLGPQETQYF. This sequence joins TRBV7-8 and TRBJ2-5, with D hard to call. V was shortened by 1 base and J by 2 bases, with 5 bases between the two germline ends. CDR1 and CDR2 (germline): SGHVS, FQNEAQ. The CDR3 has 13 residues.

V is TRBV20-1 and J is TRBJ2-7, with D possibly matching TRBD1 (5 bases). CDR1 DFQATT and CDR2 SNEGSKA come from the germline V gene (reference sequence). This CDR3 is built from 12 residues. Trimming took off 3 bases at V and 4 bases at J, with 10 bases between the two ends. CDR3 sequence (DNA): TGCAGTGCTAGTCCACAGGAATACGAGCAGTACTTC. The encoded protein is CSASPQEYEQYF.

The gene calls are TRBV12-3 or TRBV12-4 and TRBJ1-2, with unresolved D. This CDR3 has 11 amino acids. Trimming cost V 3 bases and J 8 bases, with 7 bases left between them. The CDR3 DNA sequence: TGTGCCAGCAGTTTGAGTTCCGGCTACACCTTC. Its translation is CASSLSSGYTF.

This rearrangement joins TRBV19 to TRBJ1-6; 7 nucleotides line up with TRBD1. This CDR3 contains 14 residues. Germline CDR1 LNHDA, CDR2 SQIVND (reference sequence). The junction had 6 bases not matched to a gene; V was cut back by 6 bases and J by 7 bases. In DNA, the CDR3 is TGTGCCAGTAGACGCGGACAGGAAAATTCACCCCTCCACTTT. Protein: CASRRGQENSPLHF.